This TCR beta chain was recovered during a study of cytomegalovirus exposure and HLA in healthy donors. The germline V gene encodes CDR1 SQVTM and CDR2 ANQGSEA. Trimming took 2 bases from V and 0 from J, leaving 14 bases between them. The CDR3 loop spans 17 amino acids. It was with 60 Vbeta and 13 Jbeta primers that the PCR ran. TCRdb keeps only in-frame clones here, not all; method: immunoSEQ multiplex PCR. Of around 110,000 clones listed, roughly 80% were seen once; the top ten hold about 2.3%. The rearrangement links TRBV29-1 to TRBJ2-6; possibly TRBD2 for D (5 bases). The sequence was collected from a man between 35 and 55 years old in good health and CMV-seronegative. Sequenced input: PBMCs. CDR3 nucleotide sequence: TGCAGCGTTGAAACAATGCTCGAGGGCTCTGGGGCCAACGTCCTGACTTTC. It specifies CSVETMLEGSGANVLTF.